The 23 T cell receptor beta chains in this list originate from one sample, sequenced in a study of glioma-infiltrating T cells after dendritic cell vaccination. Clones were read by immunoSEQ multiplex PCR, and TCRdb kept only the in-frame ones, dropping some. The data show tens of thousands of clones, with about four fifths seen just once and 15% to 18% held by the top ten. Regarding time point: after dendritic cell vaccination, including at tumor progression/relapse. Source: blood, taken after dendritic cell vaccination. Receptors were obtained from a human donor with glioblastoma.

V usage is TRBV5-6 and J usage is TRBJ1-6; D unresolved. Germline V gives CDR1 SGHDT, CDR2 YYEEEE. Between the trimmed V and J ends, which lost 1 base and 7 bases, there was a span of 6 bases. The CDR3 loop spans 13 amino acids. CDR3 amino acids: CASSLWANSPLHF. CDR3 DNA sequence: TGTGCCAGCAGCTTGTGGGCCAATTCACCCCTCCACTTT.

This chain links TRBV5-1 with TRBJ2-5; 10 nucleotides line up with TRBD2. Trimming at V came to 0 bases and at J to 5 bases, leaving 7 bases not matched to a gene. CDR3 length: 16 residues. From germline, CDR1 is SGHRS and CDR2 YFSETQ. The DNA for the CDR3 is TGCGCCAGCAGCTTGGTGAGCGGGGGGGCTCCGGAGACCCAGTACTTC. This codes for CASSLVSGGAPETQYF.

This clone was seen once. The V and J genes are TRBV2 and TRBJ1-1; 9 nucleotides agree with TRBD1. V dropped 5 bases and J dropped 7; count of bases not matched to a gene: 8. The CDR3 sequence is 14 residues long. Germline V gene sequence: CDR1 SNHLY, CDR2 FYNNEI. The CDR3 sequence: CASSTGTGRGEAFF. The CDR3 nucleotides are TGTGCCAGCAGTACTGGGACAGGGAGGGGTGAAGCTTTCTTT.

V and J are TRBV29-1 and TRBJ1-2; tentatively, D is TRBD1 (5 bases). With 6 bases removed from V and 3 bases from J, the gap between germline ends came to 20 bases. This CDR3 contains 15 residues. Looked up from germline, CDR1 is SQVTM and CDR2 is ANQGSEA. The CDR3 DNA sequence: TGCAGCGTCCTTGCGTCGGGGGGGAAGTACTATGGCTACACCTTC. Translated, it gives CSVLASGGKYYGYTF.

The chain's CDR3 is CAISFSRDSNQPQHF. The CDR3 DNA follows: TGTGCCATCAGTTTCTCGAGGGATAGCAATCAGCCCCAGCATTTT. The rearrangement links TRBV10-3 to TRBJ1-5; D ambiguous. CDR1 is ENHRY and CDR2 is SYGVKD in the germline V gene. V was pared by 5 bases and J by 0 bases, with 11 bases between. CDR3 size: 15 residues.

CDR3 region: CASSEQTGFNTEAFF. The CDR3 coding sequence is TGCGCCAGCAGCGAACAGACAGGCTTCAACACTGAAGCTTTCTTT. V and J are TRBV5-1 and TRBJ1-1; D is possibly TRBD1 (6 bases). The V gene lost 4 bases and the J gene lost 2 bases, with 15 bases spanning the gap. The germline CDR1 and CDR2 sequences are SGHRS and YFSETQ. This CDR3 comprises 15 residues.

J is TRBJ2-7 and V is TRBV27; weak D call: TRBD1 (6 bases). CDR3 size: 12 residues. Between the trimmed V and J ends, which lost 6 bases and 4 bases, there was a span of 10 bases. CDR1 and CDR2 (germline): MNHEY, SMNVEV (reference sequence). The CDR3 here is CASRDSPYEQYF. The DNA for the CDR3 is TGTGCCAGCAGGGACAGCCCGTACGAGCAGTACTTC.

V usage is TRBV5-6 and J usage is TRBJ1-1; no reliable D call. Germline CDR1 is SGHDT and CDR2 is YYEEEE. CDR3 length: 13 residues. Trimming took 2 bases from V and 2 from J, leaving 7 bases between them. The CDR3 sequence is CASSFSGNTEAFF. CDR3 DNA sequence: TGTGCCAGCAGCTTTAGTGGTAACACTGAAGCTTTCTTT.

The CDR3 DNA sequence: TGTGCCAGCAGCGTCAGGGATAAGGAAGATACGCAGTATTTT. This translates into CASSVRDKEDTQYF. The genes are TRBV7-9 and TRBJ2-3; possible D gene TRBD1, 5 bases. With 5 bases removed from V and 5 bases from J, the gap between germline ends came to 14 bases. Germline V lookup: CDR1 SEHNR, CDR2 FQNEAQ (reference sequence). The CDR3 consists of 14 residues.

This clone was seen more than once but under ten times. The same CDR3 also results from other DNA sequences found in this sample. The chain links TRBV5-1 to TRBJ2-3; D gene ambiguous. This CDR3 spans 14 amino acids. V was pared by 0 bases and J by 6 bases, with 11 bases between. CDR1 is SGHRS and CDR2 is YFSETQ in the germline V gene. The chain's CDR3 is CASSLGGLADTQYF. The CDR3, as DNA: TGCGCCAGCAGCTTGGGTGGTTTGGCTGATACGCAGTATTTT.

The V call is TRBV2, the J call TRBJ2-6, with 9 bases lining up with TRBD1. V lost 11 bases to trimming and J lost 0 bases; unmatched junction nucleotides: 8. The germline CDR1 and CDR2 sequences are SNHLY and FYNNEI. The CDR3 extends over 16 amino acids. The CDR3 nucleotides are TGTGCCGGACGACAGGGGGTCAGCTCTGGGGCCAACGTCCTGACTTTC. It specifies CAGRQGVSSGANVLTF.

This clone has only one observation. V gene TRBV2 combines with J gene TRBJ2-1; D call uncertain. The V end lost 4 bases, the J end lost 8 bases, and 9 bases lay between the germline ends. CDR3 length: 12 amino acids. Germline CDR1 SNHLY, CDR2 FYNNEI. The CDR3 spells CASSAGDDEQFF. The CDR3 coding sequence is TGTGCCAGCAGTGCCGGTGATGATGAGCAGTTCTTC.

This chain joins TRBV28 and TRBJ2-7, with D possibly being TRBD2 (5 bases). The V end lost 3 bases, the J end lost 1 base, and 10 bases lay between the germline ends. This CDR3 has 14 amino acids. CDR1 and CDR2 (germline): MDHEN, SYDVKM. In nucleotides, the CDR3 is TGTGCCAGCAGTTTGATAGCGCCTTCCTACGAGCAGTACTTC. It specifies CASSLIAPSYEQYF.

V is TRBV6-1 and J is TRBJ2-7; D gene ambiguous. V lost 2 bases and J 5 bases, leaving 13 bases between the germline ends. CDR1 is MNHNS and CDR2 is SASEGT in the germline V gene. CDR3 length equals 14 residues. The DNA for the CDR3 is TGTGCCAGCAGTGAACCCTACTTTCAGGACGAGCAGTACTTC. Its protein product is CASSEPYFQDEQYF.

Only a few counts were recorded for this clone. The chain carries TRBV7-8 and TRBJ2-1; tentative D call: TRBD1 (6 bases). The CDR3 runs to 15 residues. CDR1 and CDR2 from the germline V gene are SGHVS and FQNEAQ. The germline V and J ends were trimmed by 4 bases and 5 bases, with 15 bases remaining between them. For the CDR3, the DNA is TGTGCCAGCAGCTCCACAGGGCTATCACACAATGAGCAGTTCTTC. This sequence encodes CASSSTGLSHNEQFF.

The chain combines TRBV7-3 with TRBJ2-5; 11 bases align to TRBD2. The CDR3 is 15 residues long. Germline loops: CDR1 SGHTA, CDR2 FQGTGA. V dropped 5 bases and J dropped 1; count of bases not matched to a gene: 3. The CDR3 protein is CASSLGLAVQETQYF. Here the CDR3 DNA reads TGTGCCAGCAGCCTGGGACTAGCGGTCCAAGAGACCCAGTACTTC.

The chain couples TRBV4-3 to TRBJ1-1; tentative D call: TRBD1 (6 bases). The CDR3 is made up of 14 amino acids. The germline V gene encodes CDR1 LGHNA and CDR2 YSLEER. Trimming shortened V by 2 bases and J by 1 base, and 8 bases separated the two germline ends. The CDR3 here is CASSQQQGNTEAFF. The CDR3 coding sequence is TGCGCCAGCAGCCAACAACAGGGGAACACTGAAGCTTTCTTT.

The rearrangement uses TRBV9 and TRBJ2-7, with 8 nucleotides matching TRBD1. The V gene end was trimmed by 4 bases and the J gene end by 5 bases; junction bases not matched to a gene: 5. The CDR3 has 13 residues. CDR1 and CDR2 (germline): SGDLS, YYNGEE. The CDR3: CASSTQGDNEQYF. The CDR3 coding sequence is TGTGCCAGCAGCACACAGGGGGACAACGAGCAGTACTTC.

This clone has a single count. The chain joins TRBV5-4 to TRBJ2-2; TRBD1 matches 7 bases. The CDR3 runs to 14 residues. V lost 4 bases and J lost 7; bases outside the gene matches: 7. Germline loops: CDR1 SGHNT, CDR2 YYREEE (reference sequence). The CDR3 spells CASSLGSGGGELFF. For the CDR3, the DNA is TGTGCCAGCAGCCTTGGATCAGGGGGCGGGGAGCTGTTTTTT.

The J gene is TRBJ2-7, the V gene TRBV7-2; D is possibly TRBD1 (6 bases). Germline-derived CDR1 and CDR2 are SGHTA and FQGNSA. The CDR3 covers 14 residues. V was clipped by 1 base and J by 6 bases, with 13 bases between them. In nucleotides, the CDR3 is TGTGCCAGCAGCTTAGACAGGGTATCGGGCGAGCAGTACTTC. It codes for CASSLDRVSGEQYF.

The sample holds a few counts of this clone. The J gene is TRBJ2-2, the V gene TRBV5-4; TRBD1 aligns across 7 bases. V trimming: 5 bases; J trimming: 3 bases; junction bases outside the gene matches: 4. CDR1 is SGHNT, CDR2 YYREEE, per germline (reference sequence). The CDR3 consists of 14 residues. The CDR3 is CASRGQAYTGELFF. Written as DNA, the CDR3 is TGTGCCAGCAGAGGACAGGCATACACCGGGGAGCTGTTTTTT.

A few counts support this clone. This chain links TRBV19 with TRBJ2-1, with TRBD1 matching over 8 bases. V shed 1 base and J 7 bases; nucleotides not matched to a gene: 6. The CDR3 spans 15 residues. Germline loops: CDR1 LNHDA, CDR2 SQIVND (reference sequence). This CDR3 reads CASSIADRGGNEQFF. The CDR3 DNA reads as TGTGCCAGTAGTATAGCCGACAGGGGAGGAAATGAGCAGTTCTTC.

This clone was seen only once. The chain uses TRBV5-5 and TRBJ1-2; maybe TRBD1 (5 bases). The V gene's germline CDR1 is SGHKS and CDR2 YYEKEE (reference sequence). V gave up 3 bases and J gave up 7 bases, with 10 bases separating them. The CDR3 runs 12 residues. The CDR3 DNA reads TGTGCCAGCAGCTCGGACACCTCTGGCTACACCTTC. It specifies CASSSDTSGYTF.